A single sample is the source of the 26 T cell receptor beta chains below, sequenced in a study of T cell responses to AZD1222 COVID-19 vaccine. Repertoires were generated with immunoSEQ multiplex PCR, while TCRdb's copy carries only in-frame clones and drops some. The repertoire has 85,000 to 120,000 clones, 86% of them found once; the top ten carry approximately 5.1%. Sequencing was performed on peripheral blood, taken on day 0 of AZD1222 vaccination. These receptors all stem from an adult in good health.

The chain combines TRBV12-5 with TRBJ1-1; TRBD1 is a possible D gene (6 bases). In germline, CDR1 is LGHNT, CDR2 FRNRAP. V shed 7 bases and J shed 1 base, with 13 bases lying between them. The CDR3 has 14 amino acids. The CDR3 sequence: CASAPRTENTEAFF. The CDR3 DNA reads TGTGCTAGTGCCCCGCGGACAGAGAACACTGAAGCTTTCTTT.

This clone occurred once. This chain joins TRBV16 and TRBJ1-2; D remains unclear. V dropped 3 bases and J dropped 7 bases, with 9 bases sitting between them. The CDR3 contains 12 residues. The germline V gene has CDR1 KGHSY and CDR2 FQNENV. CDR3: CASSQNGFGYTF. The CDR3 nucleotides are TGTGCCAGCAGCCAGAACGGGTTTGGCTACACCTTC.

The V gene is TRBV19, the J gene TRBJ2-3, with D tentatively TRBD2 (5 bases). Trimming removed 3 bases at V and 6 bases at J, with 10 bases between. Germline lookup yields CDR1 LNHDA and CDR2 SQIVND (reference sequence). The CDR3 is 13 amino acids. The CDR3, as DNA: TGTGCCAGTAGTATTTTTTCGGGGGATACGCAGTATTTT. This encodes CASSIFSGDTQYF.

This clone was recorded only once. CDR3 in amino acids: CATGGGTGELFF. The DNA of the CDR3 is TGTGCCACAGGGGGTGGCACCGGGGAGCTGTTTTTT. V gene TRBV10-3 combines with J gene TRBJ2-2; 7 bases align to TRBD1. V gave up 10 bases and J gave up 4 bases; unmatched junction bases: 3. The CDR3 length is 12 residues. Germline V gene data show CDR1 as ENHRY and CDR2 as SYGVKD.

This clone has just one count. This chain links TRBV2 with TRBJ1-2; 8 nucleotides align to TRBD1. CDR3 length: 13 amino acids. Germline values: CDR1 SNHLY, CDR2 FYNNEI. V was pared by 5 bases and J by 4 bases, with 3 bases of the junction left unmatched. Here the CDR3 reads CASSRDRIYGYTF. DNA of the CDR3: TGTGCCAGCAGTCGGGACAGGATCTATGGCTACACCTTC.

This chain joins TRBV19 and TRBJ2-3, with 8 bases lining up with TRBD1. The CDR3 runs to 14 residues. The trim removed 5 bases at V and 3 bases at J, leaving 4 bases unmatched. Per the germline V gene, CDR1 is LNHDA and CDR2 is SQIVND (reference sequence). This chain's CDR3 is CASSPWTGTDTQYF. The DNA of the CDR3 is TGTGCCAGTAGTCCCTGGACAGGGACAGATACGCAGTATTTT.

This clone was detected a few times. The chain combines TRBV10-3 with TRBJ2-1; D assignment may be TRBD1 or TRBD2 (6 bases each). The CDR3 is 13 residues long. The V and J ends lost 4 bases and 9 bases respectively, with 13 bases between them. Germline V gene data show CDR1 as ENHRY and CDR2 as SYGVKD. CDR3 region: CAISGLQGGEQFF. In nucleotides, the CDR3 is TGTGCCATCAGTGGATTACAGGGAGGTGAGCAGTTCTTC.

The V and J genes are TRBV2 and TRBJ2-1; 9 bases are shared with TRBD2. Germline values: CDR1 SNHLY, CDR2 FYNNEI. The CDR3 extends over 15 amino acids. V trimming: 3 bases; J trimming: 6 bases; junction bases outside the gene matches: 6. In DNA form, the CDR3 reads TGTGCCAGCAGTGAGGGTAGCGGGAGACTCAATGAGCAGTTCTTC. Its protein is CASSEGSGRLNEQFF.

The chain links TRBV5-1 to TRBJ2-5; 8 nucleotides match TRBD2. The CDR3 is made up of 14 amino acids. J was trimmed by 1 base and V by 4 bases; bases with no gene match: 3. Germline V gives CDR1 SGHRS, CDR2 YFSETQ. The CDR3 spells CASSPGGAQETQYF. CDR3 in DNA: TGCGCCAGCAGCCCGGGAGGGGCCCAAGAGACCCAGTACTTC. Variable domain in full (rest from reference TRBV5-1 and TRBJ2-5): KAGVTQTPRYLIKTRGQQVTLSCSPISGHRSVSWYQQTPGQGLQFLFEYFSETQRNKGNFPGRFSGRQFSNSRSEMNVSTLELGDSALYLCASSPGGAQETQYFGPGTRLLVL.

V is TRBV19 and J is TRBJ1-4; D gene uncertain. Trimming removed 6 bases at V and 1 base at J, with 9 bases between. The CDR3 is 14 amino acids. Germline V CDR1 and CDR2: LNHDA, SQIVND (reference sequence). This chain's CDR3 is CASSPGGTNEKLFF. In DNA, the CDR3 is TGTGCCAGTAGCCCGGGTGGAACTAATGAAAAACTGTTTTTT.

V and J are TRBV30 and TRBJ1-2; D is ambiguous. Between the trimmed V and J ends, which lost 0 bases and 4 bases, there was a span of 15 bases. This CDR3 is 15 amino acids long. Germline-derived CDR1 and CDR2 are GTSNPN and SVGIG (reference sequence). This chain's CDR3 is CAWSVFGSTAYGYTF. The CDR3 DNA reads as TGTGCCTGGAGTGTATTTGGTAGCACAGCCTATGGCTACACCTTC.

The chain recombines TRBV6-6 with TRBJ2-1; unclear D gene. The germline V and J ends were trimmed by 2 bases and 9 bases, with 8 bases remaining between them. The V gene's germline CDR1 is MNHNY and CDR2 SVGAGI (reference sequence). This CDR3 has 12 residues. The CDR3 nucleotides are TGTGCCAGCAGTTACGTGGCGGTTGAGCAGTTCTTC. It specifies CASSYVAVEQFF.

A few counts support this clone. The CDR3 sequence is CASRAVPYQPQHF. As DNA, the CDR3 is TGTGCCAGCAGGGCAGTCCCCTATCAGCCCCAGCATTTT. The chain couples TRBV6-5 to TRBJ1-5, with D hard to call. The V end lost 6 bases, the J end lost 5 bases, and 11 bases lay between the germline ends. Per germline, CDR1 MNHEY and CDR2 SVGAGI. The length of the CDR3 is 13 residues.

This clone was picked up a small number of times. The V gene is TRBV19, the J gene TRBJ2-5; weak D call: TRBD2 (5 bases). CDR3 size: 15 residues. V was shortened by 3 bases and J by 1 base, with 12 bases between the two germline ends. CDR1 and CDR2 from the germline V gene are LNHDA and SQIVND (reference sequence). The CDR3 DNA follows: TGTGCCAGTAGTATCCAAGGCGGGTTCCAAGAGACCCAGTACTTC. This codes for CASSIQGGFQETQYF.

CDR3 protein: CASSYSSGIYNEQFF. Here the CDR3 DNA reads TGTGCCAGCAGCTATTCTAGCGGGATCTACAATGAGCAGTTCTTC. The V and J genes are TRBV11-3 and TRBJ2-1; TRBD2 matches 9 bases. The ends lost 4 bases at V and 3 bases at J; junction bases unmatched: 4. The CDR3 spans 15 residues. Germline V lookup: CDR1 SGHNT, CDR2 YENEEA. The full variable domain, rest sourced from reference TRBV11-3 and TRBJ2-1, is EAGVVQSPRYKIIEKKQPVAFWCNPISGHNTLYWYLQNLGQGPELLIRYENEEAVDDSQLPKDRFSAERLKGVDSTLKIQPAELGDSAVYLCASSYSSGIYNEQFFGPGTRLTVL.

The chain recombines TRBV27 with TRBJ1-1; 9 positions match TRBD1. The CDR3 spans 14 residues. CDR1 is MNHEY and CDR2 is SMNVEV in the germline V gene (reference sequence). The J segment lost 5 bases and the V segment lost 6 bases, leaving 7 bases of the junction unmatched. The CDR3 bases are TGTGCCAGCAGGGGGACAGGGATTTTGACTGAAGCTTTCTTT. It encodes CASRGTGILTEAFF.

The V gene is TRBV28, the J gene TRBJ2-1; D might be TRBD1 or TRBD2, each matching 5 bases. This CDR3 contains 16 residues. The V and J ends lost 4 bases and 9 bases respectively, with 22 bases between them. Germline lookup yields CDR1 MDHEN and CDR2 SYDVKM. In DNA form, the CDR3 reads TGTGCCAGCAGTTCAAGACTGGGGGTGAGTGGGACTGAGCAGTTCTTC. It codes for CASSSRLGVSGTEQFF.

V gene TRBV7-2 combines with J gene TRBJ1-5; D gene ambiguous. Trimming removed 5 bases from V and 2 bases from J, with 10 bases in between. Per germline, CDR1 SGHTA and CDR2 FQGNSA. The CDR3 is 14 amino acids. In nucleotides, the CDR3 is TGTGCCAGCAGCCAACAGCGGGGCAATCAGCCCCAGCATTTT. Translation gives CASSQQRGNQPQHF.

This clone has more than one count but fewer than ten. This rearrangement joins TRBV19 to TRBJ1-1; 12 nucleotides agree with TRBD1. Germline trimming cut 7 bases from V and 7 bases from J; bases unmatched to any gene: 13. CDR1 and CDR2 (germline): LNHDA, SQIVND (reference sequence). The CDR3 is 16 amino acids. CDR3 DNA: TGTGCCAGTACTACGAGAAGGGGACAGGGGGCAGGTGAAGCTTTCTTT. Its translation is CASTTRRGQGAGEAFF.

V and J are TRBV28 and TRBJ2-1, with 10 bases matching TRBD2. V dropped 3 bases and J dropped 5; count of bases not matched to a gene: 7. The CDR3 has 16 amino acids. Germline loops: CDR1 MDHEN, CDR2 SYDVKM. CDR3 coding DNA: TGTGCCAGCAGTTTGTCACTAGCGGGACTCAACAATGAGCAGTTCTTC. The encoded protein is CASSLSLAGLNNEQFF.

The genes are TRBV5-1 and TRBJ2-1; D not certain. Trimming took 1 base from V and 4 from J, leaving 12 bases between them. Per germline, CDR1 SGHRS and CDR2 YFSETQ. The CDR3 is made up of 15 amino acids. The CDR3 spells CASSLFPESYNEQFF. The CDR3 region has the DNA TGCGCCAGCAGCTTGTTTCCCGAATCATACAATGAGCAGTTCTTC.

V gene TRBV29-1 combines with J gene TRBJ1-3; 8 bases map to TRBD1. From germline, CDR1 is SQVTM and CDR2 ANQGSEA. V shed 6 bases, J shed 0 bases, and the junction held 4 bases outside the gene matches. The CDR3 sequence is 14 residues long. CDR3 coding DNA: TGCAGCGTGTCAACAGGGGGCTCTGGAAACACCATATATTTT. It yields the protein CSVSTGGSGNTIYF.

The V call is TRBV28, the J call TRBJ2-1, with 8 bases that match TRBD2. V dropped 5 bases and J dropped 1; count of bases not matched to a gene: 7. The CDR3 sequence is 16 residues long. The germline CDR1 and CDR2 sequences are MDHEN and SYDVKM. The CDR3: CASSPLREGSYNEQFF. The CDR3 region has the DNA TGTGCCAGCAGTCCCCTTCGGGAGGGTTCCTACAATGAGCAGTTCTTC. Complete variable domain (other parts from reference TRBV28 and TRBJ2-1): DVKVTQSSRYLVKRTGEKVFLECVQDMDHENMFWYRQDPGLGLRLIYFSYDVKMKEKGDIPEGYSVSREKKERFSLILESASTNQTSMYLCASSPLREGSYNEQFFGPGTRLTVL.

The chain recombines TRBV7-3 with TRBJ2-2; 7 positions match TRBD1. Trimming cost V 5 bases and J 4 bases; bases outside gene matches: 10. Germline V gene lookup returns CDR1 SGHTA and CDR2 FQGTGA. There are 16 residues in the CDR3. In DNA, the CDR3 is TGTGCCAGCAGCCTCCGGACAGGCCTTACCACCGGGGAGCTGTTTTTT. Translation: CASSLRTGLTTGELFF.

The V call is TRBV15, the J call TRBJ2-3, with no clear D. V dropped 0 bases and J dropped 6 bases, with 4 bases sitting between them. The CDR3 consists of 12 residues. Germline CDR1 reads LNHNV; CDR2 reads YYDKDF (reference sequence). For the CDR3, the DNA is TGTGCCACCAGCAGAGAAGGGGATACGCAGTATTTT. This gives the protein CATSREGDTQYF.

The J gene is TRBJ1-6, the V gene TRBV7-2, with no clear D. The ends were cut back, 4 bases at V and 9 bases at J, with 10 bases in the middle. The CDR3 runs 13 residues. The germline CDR1 and CDR2 sequences are SGHTA and FQGNSA. CDR3 nucleotides: TGTGCCAGCAGCTCCCTTCTGAGTTCACCCCTCCACTTT. It yields the protein CASSSLLSSPLHF.